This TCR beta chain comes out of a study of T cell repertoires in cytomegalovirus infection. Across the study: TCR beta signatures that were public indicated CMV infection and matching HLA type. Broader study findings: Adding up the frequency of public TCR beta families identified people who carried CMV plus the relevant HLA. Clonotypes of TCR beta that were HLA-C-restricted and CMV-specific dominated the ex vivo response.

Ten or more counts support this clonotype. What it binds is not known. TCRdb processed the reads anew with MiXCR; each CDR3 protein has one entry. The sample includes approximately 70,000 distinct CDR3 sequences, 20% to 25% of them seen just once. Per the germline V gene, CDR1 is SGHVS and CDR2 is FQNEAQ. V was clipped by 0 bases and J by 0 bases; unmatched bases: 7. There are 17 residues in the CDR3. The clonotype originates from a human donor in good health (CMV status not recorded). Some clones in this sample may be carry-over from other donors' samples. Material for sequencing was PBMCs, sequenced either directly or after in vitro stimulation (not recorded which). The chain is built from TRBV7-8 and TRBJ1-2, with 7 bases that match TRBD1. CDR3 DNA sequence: TGTGCCAGCAGCTTAGCCTACCGGGACAGCGCTAACTATGGCTACACCTTC. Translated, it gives CASSLAYRDSANYGYTF.